Below, 5 T cell receptor beta chains from the same sample are listed, as sequenced in a study of blood T cell repertoires in COVID-19. Here immunoSEQ multiplex PCR was the method, and the copy in TCRdb shows in-frame clones only, minus some. The sample holds fewer than 85,000 clones, about 68% seen once. Sequencing was carried out using peripheral blood. All receptors come from a woman in her 70s with acute or convalescent COVID-19.

This clone was seen only once. V gene TRBV5-6 combines with J gene TRBJ2-2, with a possible D match to TRBD1 (5 bases). The CDR3 extends over 16 amino acids. CDR1 SGHDT and CDR2 YYEEEE come from the germline V gene. Trimming shortened V by 2 bases and J by 2 bases, and 13 bases separated the two germline ends. This CDR3 is CASSLETVYNTGELFF. The CDR3 DNA is TGTGCCAGCAGCTTAGAGACAGTTTATAACACCGGGGAGCTGTTTTTT.

The chain carries TRBV1 and TRBJ1-6; TRBD1 is the table's D call and was not checked against the DNA. TRBV1 counts as a pseudogene. CDR3 length equals 20 residues. CDR3 DNA: TGCACCAGCAGCCAAGGACAGGAGGTTACAGGGGGCTCCTATAATTCACCCCTCCACTTT. Its protein product is CTSSQGQEVTGGSYNSPLHF.

This clone turned up a few times. The gene calls are TRBV11-2 and TRBJ2-3; 8 bases match TRBD2. In germline, CDR1 is SGHAT, CDR2 FQNNGV. The CDR3 loop spans 17 amino acids. The junction had 8 bases not matched to a gene; V was cut back by 1 base and J by 2 bases. CDR3 in amino acids: CASSLGAWREDTDTQYF. CDR3 in DNA: TGTGCCAGCAGCTTAGGGGCGTGGCGGGAGGACACAGATACGCAGTATTTT.

V is TRBV9 and J is TRBJ2-3, with 12 bases lining up with TRBD2. CDR1 is SGDLS and CDR2 is YYNGEE in the germline V gene. The CDR3 runs to 18 residues. V lost 0 bases, J lost 8 bases, and 13 bases stayed unmatched. The CDR3 DNA sequence: TGTGCCAGCAGCGTAGGTCCCACTAGCGGGGGGCCCACCGGTACGCAGTATTTT. Protein product: CASSVGPTSGGPTGTQYF.

The count of this clone is one. The chain links TRBV3-1 (or the pseudogene TRBV3-2) to TRBJ2-7; 9 positions agree with TRBD1. V dropped 4 bases and J dropped 2; count of bases not matched to a gene: 9. Germline V gives CDR1 LGHDT, CDR2 YNNKEL (reference sequence). This CDR3 has 16 residues. As DNA, the CDR3 is TGTGCCAGCAGCCCCCGGACAGGGGATACAACCTACGAGCAGTACTTC. As protein: CASSPRTGDTTYEQYF.